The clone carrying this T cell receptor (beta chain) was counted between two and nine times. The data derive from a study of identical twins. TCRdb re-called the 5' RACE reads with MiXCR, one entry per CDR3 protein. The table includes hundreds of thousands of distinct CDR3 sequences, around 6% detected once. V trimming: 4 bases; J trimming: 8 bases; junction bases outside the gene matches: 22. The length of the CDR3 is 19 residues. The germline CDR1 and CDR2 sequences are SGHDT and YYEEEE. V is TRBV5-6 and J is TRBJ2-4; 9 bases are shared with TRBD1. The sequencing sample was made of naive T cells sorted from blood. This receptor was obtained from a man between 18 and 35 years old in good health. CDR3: CASSLTGGTGQGDSHIQYF. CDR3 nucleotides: TGTGCCAGCAGCCTCACCGGAGGGACGGGACAGGGTGACTCACACATTCAGTACTTC.